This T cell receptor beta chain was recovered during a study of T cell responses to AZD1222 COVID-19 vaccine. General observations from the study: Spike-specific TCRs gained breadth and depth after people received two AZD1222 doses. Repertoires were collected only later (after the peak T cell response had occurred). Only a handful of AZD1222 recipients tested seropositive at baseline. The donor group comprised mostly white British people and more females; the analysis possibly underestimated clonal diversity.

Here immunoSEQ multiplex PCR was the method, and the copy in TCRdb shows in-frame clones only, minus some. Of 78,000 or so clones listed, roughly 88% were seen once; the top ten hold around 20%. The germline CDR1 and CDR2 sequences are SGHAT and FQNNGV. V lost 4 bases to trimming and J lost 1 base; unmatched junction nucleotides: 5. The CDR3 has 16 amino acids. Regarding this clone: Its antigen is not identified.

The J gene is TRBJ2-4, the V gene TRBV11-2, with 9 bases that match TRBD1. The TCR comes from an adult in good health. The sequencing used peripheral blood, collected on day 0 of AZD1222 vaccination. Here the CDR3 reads CASSSGQGTAKNIQYF. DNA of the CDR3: TGTGCCAGCAGCTCAGGACAGGGGACCGCCAAAAACATTCAGTACTTC.